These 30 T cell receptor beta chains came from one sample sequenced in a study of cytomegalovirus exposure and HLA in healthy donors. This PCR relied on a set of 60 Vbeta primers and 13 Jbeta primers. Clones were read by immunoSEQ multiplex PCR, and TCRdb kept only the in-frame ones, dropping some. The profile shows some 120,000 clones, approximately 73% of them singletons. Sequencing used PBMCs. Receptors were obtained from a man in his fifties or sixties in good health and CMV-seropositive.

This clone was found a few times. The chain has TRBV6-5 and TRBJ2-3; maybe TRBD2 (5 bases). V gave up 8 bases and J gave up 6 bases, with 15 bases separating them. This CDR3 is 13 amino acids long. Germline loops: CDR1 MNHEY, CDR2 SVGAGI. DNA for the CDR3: TGTGCCAGCGGAGGTCAGACTTTTGATACGCAGTATTTT. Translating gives CASGGQTFDTQYF.

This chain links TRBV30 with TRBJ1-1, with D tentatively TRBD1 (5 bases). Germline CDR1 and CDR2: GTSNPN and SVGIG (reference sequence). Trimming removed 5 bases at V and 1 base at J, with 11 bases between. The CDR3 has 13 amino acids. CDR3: CAWGLQENTEAFF. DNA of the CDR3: TGTGCCTGGGGATTACAGGAGAACACTGAAGCTTTCTTT.

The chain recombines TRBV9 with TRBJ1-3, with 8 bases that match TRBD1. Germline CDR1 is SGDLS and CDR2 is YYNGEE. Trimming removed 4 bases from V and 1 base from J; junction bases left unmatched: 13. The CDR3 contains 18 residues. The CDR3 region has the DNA TGTGCCAGCAGCCCCACGACAGGGGTCTTTGGGTCTGGAAACACCATATATTTT. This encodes CASSPTTGVFGSGNTIYF.

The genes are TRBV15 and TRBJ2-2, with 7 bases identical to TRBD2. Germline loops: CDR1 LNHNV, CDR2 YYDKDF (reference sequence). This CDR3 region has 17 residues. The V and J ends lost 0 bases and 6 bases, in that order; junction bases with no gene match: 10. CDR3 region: CATSRDLGGGGAGELFF. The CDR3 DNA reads TGTGCCACCAGCAGAGATCTAGGCGGGGGTGGGGCCGGGGAGCTGTTTTTT.

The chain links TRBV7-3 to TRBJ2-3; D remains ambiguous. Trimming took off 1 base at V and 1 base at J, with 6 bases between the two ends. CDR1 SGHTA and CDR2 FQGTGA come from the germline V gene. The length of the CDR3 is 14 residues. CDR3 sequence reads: CASSLSRGTDTQYF. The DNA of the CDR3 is TGTGCCAGCAGCTTAAGCCGGGGCACAGATACGCAGTATTTT. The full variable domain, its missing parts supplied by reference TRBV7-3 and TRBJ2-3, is GAGVSQTPSNKVTEKGKYVELRCDPISGHTALYWYRQSLGQGPEFLIYFQGTGAADDSGLPNDRFFAVRPEGSVSTLKIQRTERGDSAVYLCASSLSRGTDTQYFGPGTRLTVL.

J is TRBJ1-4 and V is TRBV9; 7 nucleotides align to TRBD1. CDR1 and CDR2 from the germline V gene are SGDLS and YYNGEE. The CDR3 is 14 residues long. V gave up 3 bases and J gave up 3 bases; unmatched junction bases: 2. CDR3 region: CASSETGSNEKLFF. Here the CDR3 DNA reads TGTGCCAGCAGCGAGACAGGGTCTAATGAAAAACTGTTTTTT.

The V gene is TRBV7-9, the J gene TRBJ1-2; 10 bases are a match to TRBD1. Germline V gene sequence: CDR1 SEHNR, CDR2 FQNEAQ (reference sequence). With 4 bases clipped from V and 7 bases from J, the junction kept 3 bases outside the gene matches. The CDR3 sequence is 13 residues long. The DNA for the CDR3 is TGTGCCAGCAGCTCCGGGACAGGGGTTGGCTACACCTTC. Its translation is CASSSGTGVGYTF.

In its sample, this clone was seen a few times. CDR3: CASSMLGDATDTQYF. CDR3 in DNA: TGTGCCAGCAGTATGTTAGGAGACGCAACAGATACGCAGTATTTT. The chain is built from TRBV6-6 and TRBJ2-3; D not resolved. Germline V gene data show CDR1 as MNHNY and CDR2 as SVGAGI (reference sequence). V gave up 5 bases and J gave up 3 bases, with 15 bases separating them. This CDR3 has 15 residues.

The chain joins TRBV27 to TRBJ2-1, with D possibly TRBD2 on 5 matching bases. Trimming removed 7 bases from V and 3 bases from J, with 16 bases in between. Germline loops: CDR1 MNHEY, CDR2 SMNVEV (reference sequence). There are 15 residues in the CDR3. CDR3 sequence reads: CASTSTSSVYNEQFF. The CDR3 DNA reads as TGTGCCAGCACCTCTACTAGTTCCGTCTACAATGAGCAGTTCTTC.

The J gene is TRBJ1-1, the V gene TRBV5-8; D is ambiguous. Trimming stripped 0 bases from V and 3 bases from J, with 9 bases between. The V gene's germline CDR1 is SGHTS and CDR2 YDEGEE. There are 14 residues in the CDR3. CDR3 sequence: CASSLEREHTEAFF. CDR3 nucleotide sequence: TGTGCCAGCAGCTTGGAACGGGAACACACTGAAGCTTTCTTT.

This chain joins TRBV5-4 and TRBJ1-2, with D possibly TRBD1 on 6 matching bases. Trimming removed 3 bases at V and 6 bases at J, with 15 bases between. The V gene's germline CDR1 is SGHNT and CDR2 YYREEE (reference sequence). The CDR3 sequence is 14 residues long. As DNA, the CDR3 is TGTGCCAGCAGCTCCGACTCAGGGGCAGATGGCTACACCTTC. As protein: CASSSDSGADGYTF.

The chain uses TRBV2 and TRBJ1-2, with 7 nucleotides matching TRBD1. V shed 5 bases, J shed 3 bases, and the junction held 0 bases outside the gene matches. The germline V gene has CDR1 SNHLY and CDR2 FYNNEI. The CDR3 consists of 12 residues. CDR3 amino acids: CASSQGDYGYTF. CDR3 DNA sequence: TGTGCCAGCAGTCAGGGGGACTATGGCTACACCTTC.

CDR3 region: CASSLGQGRGAFF. DNA of the CDR3: TGTGCCAGCAGCTTAGGACAGGGGAGGGGAGCTTTCTTT. V is TRBV7-2 and J is TRBJ1-1; 8 nucleotides match TRBD1. This CDR3 has 13 amino acids. Looked up from germline, CDR1 is SGHTA and CDR2 is FQGNSA. Unmatched junction bases numbered 5, after V lost 1 base and J lost 10 bases.

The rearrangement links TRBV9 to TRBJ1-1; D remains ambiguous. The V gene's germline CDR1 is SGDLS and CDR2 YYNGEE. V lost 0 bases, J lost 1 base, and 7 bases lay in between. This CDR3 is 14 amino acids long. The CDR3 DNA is TGTGCCAGCAGCGTAGTGGGCAGGAACACTGAAGCTTTCTTT. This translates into CASSVVGRNTEAFF.

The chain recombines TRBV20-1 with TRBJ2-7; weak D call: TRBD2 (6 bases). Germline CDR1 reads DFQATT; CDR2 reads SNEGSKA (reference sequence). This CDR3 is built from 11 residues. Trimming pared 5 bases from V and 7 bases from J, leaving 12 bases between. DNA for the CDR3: TGCAGTGCTGGGAGGCGTTTGGAGCAGTACTTC. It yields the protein CSAGRRLEQYF.

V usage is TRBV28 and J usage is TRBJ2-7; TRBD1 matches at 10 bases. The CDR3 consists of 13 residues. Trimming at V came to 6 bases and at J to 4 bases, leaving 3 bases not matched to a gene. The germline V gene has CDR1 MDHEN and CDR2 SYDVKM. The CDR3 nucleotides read TGTGCCAGCAGCCGACAGGGGGCTTACGAGCAGTACTTC. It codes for CASSRQGAYEQYF.

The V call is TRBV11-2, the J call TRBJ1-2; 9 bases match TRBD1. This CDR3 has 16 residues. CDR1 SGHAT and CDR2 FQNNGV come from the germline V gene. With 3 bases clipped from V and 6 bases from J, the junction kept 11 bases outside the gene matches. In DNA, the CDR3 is TGTGCCAGCAGCTTGGACAGGGGAGGTAAAAGAAATGGCTACACCTTC. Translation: CASSLDRGGKRNGYTF.

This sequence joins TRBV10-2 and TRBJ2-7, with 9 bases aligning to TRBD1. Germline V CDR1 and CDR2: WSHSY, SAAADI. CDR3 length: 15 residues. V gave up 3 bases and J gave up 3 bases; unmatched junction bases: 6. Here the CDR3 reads CASSDGDRVLYEQYF. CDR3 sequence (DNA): TGCGCCAGCAGTGATGGGGACAGGGTACTCTACGAGCAGTACTTC.

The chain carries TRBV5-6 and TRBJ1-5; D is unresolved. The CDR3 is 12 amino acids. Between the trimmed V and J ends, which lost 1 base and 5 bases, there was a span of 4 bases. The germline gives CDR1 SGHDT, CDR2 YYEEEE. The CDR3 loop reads CASSLIDQPQHF. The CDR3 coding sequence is TGTGCCAGCAGCTTGATAGATCAGCCCCAGCATTTT.

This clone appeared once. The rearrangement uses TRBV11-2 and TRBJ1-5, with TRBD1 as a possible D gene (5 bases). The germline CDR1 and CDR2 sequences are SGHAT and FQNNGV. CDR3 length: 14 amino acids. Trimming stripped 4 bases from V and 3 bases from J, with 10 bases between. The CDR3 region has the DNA TGTGCCAGCAGCTCCGGGGGGATCAATCAGCCCCAGCATTTT. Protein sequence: CASSSGGINQPQHF. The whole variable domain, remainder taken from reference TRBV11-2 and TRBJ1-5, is EAGVAQSPRYKIIEKRQSVAFWCNPISGHATLYWYQQILGQGPKLLIQFQNNGVVDDSQLPKDRFSAERLKGVDSTLKIQPAKLEDSAVYLCASSSGGINQPQHFGDGTRLSIL.

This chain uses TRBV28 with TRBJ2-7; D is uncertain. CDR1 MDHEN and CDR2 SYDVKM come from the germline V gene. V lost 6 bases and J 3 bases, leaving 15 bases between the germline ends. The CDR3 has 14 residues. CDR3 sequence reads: CASRPRFRGYEQYF. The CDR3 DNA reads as TGTGCCAGCAGGCCCCGATTTCGCGGCTACGAGCAGTACTTC.

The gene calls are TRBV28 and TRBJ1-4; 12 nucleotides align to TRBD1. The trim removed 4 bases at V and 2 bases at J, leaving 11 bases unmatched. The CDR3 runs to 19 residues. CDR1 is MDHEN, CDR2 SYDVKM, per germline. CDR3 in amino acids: CASSSFWDRGLATNEKLFF. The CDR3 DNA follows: TGTGCCAGCAGTTCTTTCTGGGACAGGGGGCTGGCGACTAATGAAAAACTGTTTTTT.

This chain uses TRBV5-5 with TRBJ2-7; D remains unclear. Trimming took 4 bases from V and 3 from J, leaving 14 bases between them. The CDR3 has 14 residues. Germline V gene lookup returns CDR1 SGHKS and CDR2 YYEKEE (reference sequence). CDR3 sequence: CASSPETSLYEQYF. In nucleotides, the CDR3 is TGTGCCAGCAGCCCCGAGACTTCTCTCTACGAGCAGTACTTC.

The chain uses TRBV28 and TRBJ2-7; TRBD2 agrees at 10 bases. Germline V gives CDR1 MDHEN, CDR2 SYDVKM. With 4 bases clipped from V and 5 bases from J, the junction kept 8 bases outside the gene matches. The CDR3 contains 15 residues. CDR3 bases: TGTGCCAGCAGTTCTCCCGGACTAGCGGTCCACGAGCAGTACTTC. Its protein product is CASSSPGLAVHEQYF. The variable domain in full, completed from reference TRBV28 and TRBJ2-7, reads DVKVTQSSRYLVKRTGEKVFLECVQDMDHENMFWYRQDPGLGLRLIYFSYDVKMKEKGDIPEGYSVSREKKERFSLILESASTNQTSMYLCASSSPGLAVHEQYFGPGTRLTVT.

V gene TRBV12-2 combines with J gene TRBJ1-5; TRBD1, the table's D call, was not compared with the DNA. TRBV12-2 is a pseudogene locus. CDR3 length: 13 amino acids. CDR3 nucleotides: TGTGCAAGTCGCTTGGGGGCCCATCAGCCCCAGCATTTT. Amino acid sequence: CASRLGAHQPQHF.

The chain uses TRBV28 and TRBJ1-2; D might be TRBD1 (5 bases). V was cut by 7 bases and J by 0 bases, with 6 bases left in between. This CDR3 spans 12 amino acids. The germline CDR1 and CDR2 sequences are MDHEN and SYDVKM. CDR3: CASTGANYGYTF. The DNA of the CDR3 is TGTGCCAGCACGGGGGCTAACTATGGCTACACCTTC.

CDR3 DNA sequence: TGTGCCAGCAGTCGACAGGGAACTAATGAAAAACTGTTTTTT. Amino acid sequence: CASSRQGTNEKLFF. The chain joins TRBV6-5 to TRBJ1-4; TRBD1 matches 7 bases. Losses at the gene ends were 5 bases for V and 1 base for J; bases not matched to a gene: 1. The CDR3 totals 14 residues. CDR1 and CDR2 from the germline V gene are MNHEY and SVGAGI.

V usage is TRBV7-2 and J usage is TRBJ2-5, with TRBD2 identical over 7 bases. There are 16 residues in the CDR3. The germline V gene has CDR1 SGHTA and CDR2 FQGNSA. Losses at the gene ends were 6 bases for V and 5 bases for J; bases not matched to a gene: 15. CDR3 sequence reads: CASRINLGGTRETQYF. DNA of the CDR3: TGTGCCAGCAGGATAAATCTCGGGGGGACCCGGGAGACCCAGTACTTC.

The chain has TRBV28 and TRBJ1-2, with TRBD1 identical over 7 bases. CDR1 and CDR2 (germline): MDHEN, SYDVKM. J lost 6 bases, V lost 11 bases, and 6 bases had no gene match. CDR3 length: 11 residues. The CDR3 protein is CAGSTGNGYTF. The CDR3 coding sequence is TGTGCCGGGTCGACAGGGAATGGCTACACCTTC.

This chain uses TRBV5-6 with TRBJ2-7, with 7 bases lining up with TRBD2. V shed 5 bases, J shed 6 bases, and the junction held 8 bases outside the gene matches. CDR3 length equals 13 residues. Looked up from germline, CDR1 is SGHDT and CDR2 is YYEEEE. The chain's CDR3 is CASSRGGVSEQYF. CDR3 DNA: TGTGCCAGCAGTCGGGGAGGGGTTAGCGAGCAGTACTTC.